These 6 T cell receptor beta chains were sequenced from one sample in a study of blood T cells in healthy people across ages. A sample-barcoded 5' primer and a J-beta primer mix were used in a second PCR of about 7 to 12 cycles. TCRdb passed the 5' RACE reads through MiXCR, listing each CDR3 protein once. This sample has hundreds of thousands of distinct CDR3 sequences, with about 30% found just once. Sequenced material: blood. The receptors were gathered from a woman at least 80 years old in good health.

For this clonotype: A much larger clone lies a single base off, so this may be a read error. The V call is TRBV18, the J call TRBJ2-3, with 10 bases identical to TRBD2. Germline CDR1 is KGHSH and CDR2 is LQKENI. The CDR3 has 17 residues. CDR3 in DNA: TGTACCAGCTCACCACCGGGCGGGACTAGCGAGACAGATACGCAGTATTTT. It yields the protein CTSSPPGGTSETDTQYF. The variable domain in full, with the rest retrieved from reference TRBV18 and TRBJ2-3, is NAGVMQNPRHLVRRRGQEARLRCSPMKGHSHVYWYRQLPEEGLKFMVYLQKENIIDESGMPKERFSAEFPKEGPSILRIQQVVRGDSAAYFCTSSPPGGTSETDTQYFGPGTRLTVL.

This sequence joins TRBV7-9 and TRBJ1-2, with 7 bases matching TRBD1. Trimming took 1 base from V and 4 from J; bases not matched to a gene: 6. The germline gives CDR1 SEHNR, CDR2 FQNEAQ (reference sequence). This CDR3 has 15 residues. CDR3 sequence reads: CASSLVGQAPYGYTF. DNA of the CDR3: TGTGCCAGCAGCTTAGTAGGACAGGCCCCCTATGGCTACACCTTC.

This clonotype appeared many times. CDR3 nucleotides: TGCAGTGCGCCCGGGACAGGGGGCCGGGGTGAAAAACTGTTTTTT. This codes for CSAPGTGGRGEKLFF. V is TRBV20-1 and J is TRBJ1-4; 12 nucleotides align to TRBD1. This CDR3 has 15 residues. From germline, CDR1 is DFQATT and CDR2 SNEGSKA (reference sequence). Germline trimming cut 6 bases from V and 7 bases from J; bases unmatched to any gene: 9.

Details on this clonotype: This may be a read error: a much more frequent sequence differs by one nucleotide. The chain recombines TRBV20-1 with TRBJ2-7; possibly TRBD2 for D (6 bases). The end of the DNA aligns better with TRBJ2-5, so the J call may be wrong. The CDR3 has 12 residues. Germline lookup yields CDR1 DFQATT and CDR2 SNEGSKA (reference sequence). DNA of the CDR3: TGCAGGGCTATCTGGGGACTAGAGACCCAGTACTTC. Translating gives CRAIWGLETQYF.

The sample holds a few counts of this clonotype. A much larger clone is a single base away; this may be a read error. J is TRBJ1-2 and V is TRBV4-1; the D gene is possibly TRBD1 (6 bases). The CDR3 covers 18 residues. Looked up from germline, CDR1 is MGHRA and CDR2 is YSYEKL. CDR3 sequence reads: CTSSQDLETGLANYGYTF. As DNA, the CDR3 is TGCACCAGCAGCCAAGATCTTGAAACAGGGCTAGCTAACTATGGCTACACCTTC.

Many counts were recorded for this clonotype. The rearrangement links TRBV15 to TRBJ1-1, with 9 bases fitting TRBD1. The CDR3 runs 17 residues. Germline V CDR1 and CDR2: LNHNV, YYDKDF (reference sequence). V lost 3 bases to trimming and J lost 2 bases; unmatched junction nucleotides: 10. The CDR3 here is CATSSRWTGDLNTEAFF. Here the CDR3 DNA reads TGTGCCACCAGCAGCCGGTGGACAGGGGACCTTAACACTGAAGCTTTCTTT.